The rows below give T cell receptor beta chains drawn from one sample of a study of OX40 agonist ivuxolimab in advanced cancers. Using immunoSEQ multiplex PCR, the repertoire was profiled, and TCRdb retains in-frame clones only, with some absent. Of over 60,000 clones listed, 75% to 90% were seen once; the top ten hold 0.94%. The sample here was CD4+ or CD8+ T cells sorted from blood, taken in a trial of the OX40 agonist ivuxolimab. These receptors originate from an adult with an advanced solid tumor such as melanoma, head and neck, liver or kidney cancer. Each CDR3 is given with its conserved first and last residue. The order of the fields is clone size, V gene, J gene, D gene, CDR3 protein, CDR3 DNA. D genes are given only for firm matches. For some rows the clone size is stated as once, few or many, or as a class when expanded; others skip it.

clone size: -; V gene: TRBV6-5; J gene: TRBJ2-4; D gene: -; CDR3 protein: CASSYSGLAAKNIQYF; CDR3 DNA: TGTGCCAGCAGTTACTCTGGGCTAGCGGCCAAAAACATTCAGTACTTC
clone size: -; V gene: TRBV6-6; J gene: TRBJ2-7; D gene: TRBD1; CDR3 protein: CASSFGTGLEQYF; CDR3 DNA: TGTGCCAGCAGTTTTGGGACAGGCCTGGAGCAGTACTTC
clone size: -; V gene: TRBV6-5; J gene: TRBJ1-1; D gene: -; CDR3 protein: CASSYGEGVAEAFF; CDR3 DNA: TGTGCCAGCAGTTACGGGGAGGGGGTAGCTGAAGCTTTCTTT
clone size: -; V gene: TRBV28; J gene: TRBJ2-5; D gene: TRBD2; CDR3 protein: CASSLGRTSGGVETQYF; CDR3 DNA: TGTGCCAGCAGTTTGGGGCGGACTAGCGGGGGGGTAGAGACCCAGTACTTC
clone size: few; V gene: TRBV9; J gene: TRBJ1-1; D gene: -; CDR3 protein: CASSVRSNTEAFF; CDR3 DNA: TGTGCCAGCAGCGTACGGTCGAACACTGAAGCTTTCTTT
clone size: -; V gene: TRBV2; J gene: TRBJ1-1; D gene: -; CDR3 protein: CASSGMNTEAFF; CDR3 DNA: TGTGCCAGCTCAGGGATGAACACTGAAGCTTTCTTT
clone size: once; V gene: TRBV9; J gene: TRBJ2-5; D gene: -; CDR3 protein: CASSVSGEGLAQYF; CDR3 DNA: TGTGCCAGCAGCGTATCAGGCGAGGGCCTGGCCCAGTACTTC
clone size: -; V gene: TRBV7-9; J gene: TRBJ1-4; D gene: -; CDR3 protein: CASSNKKGVPDEKLFF; CDR3 DNA: TGTGCCAGCAGCAATAAAAAGGGGGTCCCAGATGAAAAACTGTTTTTT
clone size: -; V gene: TRBV11-2; J gene: TRBJ2-7; D gene: -; CDR3 protein: CASSLGQGNEQYF; CDR3 DNA: TGTGCCAGCAGCTTAGGGCAGGGCAACGAGCAGTACTTC
clone size: -; V gene: TRBV5-1; J gene: TRBJ2-1; D gene: TRBD2; CDR3 protein: CASSSTTSGGSYNEQFF; CDR3 DNA: TGCGCCAGCAGCTCGACCACTAGCGGAGGCTCCTACAATGAGCAGTTCTTC
clone size: -; V gene: TRBV2; J gene: TRBJ2-1; D gene: TRBD1; CDR3 protein: CASSQGVSSYNEQFF; CDR3 DNA: TGTGCCAGCAGCCAGGGGGTCTCCTCCTACAATGAGCAGTTCTTC
clone size: -; V gene: TRBV10-1; J gene: TRBJ1-1; D gene: TRBD1; CDR3 protein: CASSRDRGNTEAFF; CDR3 DNA: TGCGCCAGCAGCCGGGACAGGGGGAACACTGAAGCTTTCTTT
clone size: -; V gene: TRBV27; J gene: TRBJ2-5; D gene: TRBD1; CDR3 protein: CASSSGTGGAETQYF; CDR3 DNA: TGTGCCAGCAGTTCCGGGACAGGGGGCGCCGAGACCCAGTACTTC
clone size: -; V gene: TRBV6-1; J gene: TRBJ2-7; D gene: TRBD2; CDR3 protein: CASSVLAGFYEQYF; CDR3 DNA: TGTGCCAGCAGTGTACTAGCGGGCTTCTACGAGCAGTACTTC
clone size: once; V gene: TRBV10-1; J gene: TRBJ2-3; D gene: -; CDR3 protein: CASSESIADTQYF; CDR3 DNA: TGCGCCAGCAGTGAGTCGATAGCGGATACGCAGTATTTT
clone size: -; V gene: TRBV18; J gene: TRBJ2-6; D gene: TRBD1; CDR3 protein: CASSPGQGLANVLTF; CDR3 DNA: TGTGCCAGCTCCCCCGGACAGGGGCTTGCCAACGTCCTGACTTTC
clone size: -; V gene: TRBV29-1; J gene: TRBJ1-3; D gene: -; CDR3 protein: CSVEVSNGNTIYF; CDR3 DNA: TGCAGCGTTGAAGTCTCTAATGGAAACACCATATATTTT
clone size: -; V gene: TRBV2; J gene: TRBJ2-3; D gene: TRBD1; CDR3 protein: CASSVGQGTTDTQYF; CDR3 DNA: TGTGCCAGCAGTGTCGGACAGGGGACGACAGATACGCAGTATTTT
clone size: -; V gene: TRBV28; J gene: TRBJ1-5; D gene: -; CDR3 protein: CASSPGGGSNQPQHF; CDR3 DNA: TGTGCCAGCTCTCCCGGGGGGGGGAGCAATCAGCCCCAGCATTTT
clone size: -; V gene: TRBV14; J gene: TRBJ2-1; D gene: TRBD1; CDR3 protein: CASSPDRGKSSYNEQFF; CDR3 DNA: TGTGCCAGCAGCCCCGACAGGGGCAAAAGCTCCTACAATGAGCAGTTCTTC
clone size: -; V gene: TRBV19; J gene: TRBJ2-3; D gene: TRBD2; CDR3 protein: CASSINQREVNTQYF; CDR3 DNA: TGTGCCAGTAGTATTAATCAGCGGGAGGTTAATACGCAGTATTTT
clone size: -; V gene: TRBV6-1; J gene: TRBJ1-3; D gene: -; CDR3 protein: CASSEWGGSGNTIYF; CDR3 DNA: TGTGCCAGCAGTGAATGGGGGGGCTCTGGAAACACCATATATTTT
clone size: -; V gene: TRBV10-2; J gene: TRBJ1-5; D gene: -; CDR3 protein: CASSESGVRNQPQHF; CDR3 DNA: TGCGCCAGCAGTGAATCAGGGGTACGCAATCAGCCCCAGCATTTT
clone size: -; V gene: TRBV5-5; J gene: TRBJ2-3; D gene: TRBD1; CDR3 protein: CASSSRTGEVTDTQYF; CDR3 DNA: TGTGCCAGCAGCTCGAGGACAGGGGAGGTTACAGATACGCAGTATTTT
clone size: -; V gene: TRBV7-8; J gene: TRBJ1-2; D gene: -; CDR3 protein: CASSLDLTNYGYTF; CDR3 DNA: TGTGCCAGCAGCTTAGACTTGACTAACTATGGCTACACCTTC
clone size: few; V gene: TRBV5-4; J gene: TRBJ1-5; D gene: -; CDR3 protein: CASSLTGSGQPQHF; CDR3 DNA: TGTGCCAGCAGCTTGACAGGGTCGGGGCAGCCCCAGCATTTT
clone size: -; V gene: TRBV29-1; J gene: TRBJ1-1; D gene: TRBD1; CDR3 protein: CSVLLGDSYTEAFF; CDR3 DNA: TGCAGCGTCTTACTGGGGGACAGTTACACTGAAGCTTTCTTT
clone size: -; V gene: TRBV7-9; J gene: TRBJ1-2; D gene: -; CDR3 protein: CASSPDMGNYGYTF; CDR3 DNA: TGTGCCAGCAGCCCAGACATGGGTAACTATGGCTACACCTTC
clone size: -; V gene: TRBV30; J gene: TRBJ1-5; D gene: -; CDR3 protein: CAWSVQEYQPQHF; CDR3 DNA: TGTGCCTGGAGTGTACAAGAATATCAGCCCCAGCATTTT
clone size: -; V gene: TRBV6-1; J gene: TRBJ1-1; D gene: TRBD1; CDR3 protein: CASSDPAGTDGTEAFF; CDR3 DNA: TGTGCCAGCAGTGACCCAGCCGGGACAGATGGGACTGAAGCTTTCTTT
clone size: once; V gene: TRBV27; J gene: TRBJ2-1; D gene: -; CDR3 protein: CASSLSRGNEQFF; CDR3 DNA: TGTGCCAGCAGTTTATCGAGAGGGAATGAGCAGTTCTTC
clone size: -; V gene: TRBV28; J gene: TRBJ1-1; D gene: -; CDR3 protein: CASGTPHEAFF; CDR3 DNA: TGTGCCAGTGGGACACCTCATGAAGCTTTCTTT
clone size: -; V gene: TRBV6-1; J gene: TRBJ2-3; D gene: TRBD2; CDR3 protein: CASSVSGVGTDTQYF; CDR3 DNA: TGTGCCAGCAGCGTAAGCGGGGTGGGCACAGATACGCAGTATTTT
clone size: -; V gene: TRBV30; J gene: TRBJ2-3; D gene: -; CDR3 protein: CAWVSGRTRSTDTQYF; CDR3 DNA: TGTGCCTGGGTGTCGGGGAGGACCCGTAGCACAGATACGCAGTATTTT
clone size: -; V gene: TRBV6-6; J gene: TRBJ2-5; D gene: TRBD2; CDR3 protein: CASWGRGGVKTQYF; CDR3 DNA: TGTGCCAGCTGGGGCCGGGGGGGAGTAAAGACCCAGTACTTC
clone size: few; V gene: TRBV6-6; J gene: TRBJ2-1; D gene: TRBD2; CDR3 protein: CASSYRAGGDEQFF; CDR3 DNA: TGTGCCAGCAGTTACCGGGCGGGGGGCGATGAGCAGTTCTTC
clone size: -; V gene: TRBV5-1; J gene: TRBJ1-1; D gene: TRBD1; CDR3 protein: CASSWTGTEAFF; CDR3 DNA: TGCGCCAGCAGCTGGACAGGTACGGAAGCTTTCTTT